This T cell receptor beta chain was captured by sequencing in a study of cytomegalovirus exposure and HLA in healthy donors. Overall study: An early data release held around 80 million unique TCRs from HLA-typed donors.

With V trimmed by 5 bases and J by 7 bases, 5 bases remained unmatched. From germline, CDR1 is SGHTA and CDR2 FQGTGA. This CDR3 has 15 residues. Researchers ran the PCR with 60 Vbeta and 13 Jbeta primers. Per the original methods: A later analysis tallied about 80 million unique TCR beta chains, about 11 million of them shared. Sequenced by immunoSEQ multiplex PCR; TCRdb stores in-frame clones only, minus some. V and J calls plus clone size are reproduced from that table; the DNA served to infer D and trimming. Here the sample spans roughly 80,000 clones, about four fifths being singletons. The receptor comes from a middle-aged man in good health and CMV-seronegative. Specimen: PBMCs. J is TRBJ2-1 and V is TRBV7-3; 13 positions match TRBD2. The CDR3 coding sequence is TGTGCCAGCAGCCCAGGGACTAGCGGGGATAATGAGCAGTTCTTC. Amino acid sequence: CASSPGTSGDNEQFF.